Below, one TCR beta chain is given with its context. Antigen unknown. These data belong to a study of a mutant IDH1 vaccine in newly diagnosed glioma. Study overall: Visit V12 was conducted at week 35 as the safety follow-up. Visit V13 came later, at week 47.

Repertoires were generated with immunoSEQ multiplex PCR, while TCRdb's copy carries only in-frame clones and drops some. The sample comprises roughly 51,000 clones, approximately 84% of which are singletons, and around 4% rests with the top ten. The CDR3 is 15 residues long. Per germline, CDR1 MNHEY and CDR2 SMNVEV (reference sequence). V lost 2 bases and J lost 0; bases outside the gene matches: 3. Regarding time point: week 47, end of study. It was 300 ug of mutant IDH1 20-mer peptide that made up each vaccine dose, given with topical imiquimod. The sample was PBMCs, taken from a glioma patient whose treatment included an IDH1 peptide vaccine. The genes are TRBV27 and TRBJ1-2, with TRBD1 matching 7 bases. The source is a woman aged 25 to 39 with glioma. Some clones in this sample may be carry-over from other donors' samples. CDR3 in DNA: TGTGCCAGCAGTTTAAGGGGGCAAGCTAACTATGGCTACACCTTC. It encodes CASSLRGQANYGYTF.